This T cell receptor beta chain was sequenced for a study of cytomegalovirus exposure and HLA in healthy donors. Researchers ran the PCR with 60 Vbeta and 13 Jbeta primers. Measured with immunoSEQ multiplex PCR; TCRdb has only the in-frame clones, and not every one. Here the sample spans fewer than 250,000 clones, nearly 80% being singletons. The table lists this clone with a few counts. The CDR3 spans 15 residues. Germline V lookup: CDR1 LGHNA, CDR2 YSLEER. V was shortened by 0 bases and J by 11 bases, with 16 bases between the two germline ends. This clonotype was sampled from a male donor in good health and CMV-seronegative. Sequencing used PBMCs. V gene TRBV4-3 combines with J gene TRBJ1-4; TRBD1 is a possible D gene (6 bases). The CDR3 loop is CASSQDSGQGRKLFF. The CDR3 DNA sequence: TGCGCCAGCAGCCAAGATAGCGGGCAGGGGAGGAAACTGTTTTTT.